These 20 T cell receptor beta chains were sequenced from one sample in a study of CXCR3-negative and CXCR3-positive naive CD8 T cells (dated by TCRdb to between 2017 and 2020). Sequencing relied on a NextSeq 550. The Human TCR Profiling Kit (MiLaboratory) was used to prepare UMI-labeled 5' RACE TRB cDNA libraries. One entry per CDR3 protein sequence results from the TCRdb reprocessing of the reads, with DNA left out. This specimen's table enumerates some 130,000 distinct CDR3 sequences. 0.29% of the sample is taken by the ten largest. The sequenced sample was naive CXCR3- CD8+ T cells from blood. Interpreted using the paper, the cell subset or site label stands for: CD45RO-CCR7+CD27+CD95- naive CD8+ T cells lacking CXCR3 (TNR3-). These receptors originate from a human donor in good health. Some clones in this sample may be carry-over from other donors' samples.

This chain joins TRBV19 and TRBJ1-5; TCRdb indicates TRBD1, and absent DNA this call remains unverified. CDR1 is LNHDA, CDR2 SQIVND, per germline (reference sequence). The CDR3 contains 15 residues. CDR3 protein: CASSPGSRGKQPQHF.

The J gene is TRBJ2-1, the V gene TRBV4-1. Looked up from germline, CDR1 is MGHRA and CDR2 is YSYEKL. This CDR3 is 16 amino acids long. This CDR3 is CASSQVGLSSYNEQFF.

The gene calls are TRBV29-1 and TRBJ1-2; TCRdb's assignment of TRBD1 cannot be checked, as there is no DNA. This CDR3 spans 13 amino acids. Germline V gene data show CDR1 as SQVTM and CDR2 as ANQGSEA. The CDR3 reads CSVVAGDNYGYTF. The full variable domain, its missing parts supplied by reference TRBV29-1 and TRBJ1-2, is SAVISQKPSRDICQRGTSLTIQCQVDSQVTMMFWYRQQPGQSLTLIATANQGSEATYESGFVIDKFPISRPNLTFSTLTVSNMSPEDSSIYLCSVVAGDNYGYTFGSGTRLTVV.

The CDR3 region is CASSSRGTNQPQHF. The rearrangement joins TRBV27 to TRBJ1-5; TCRdb's D call of TRBD1 is untestable without DNA. Germline CDR1 is MNHEY and CDR2 is SMNVEV (reference sequence). This CDR3 has 14 amino acids.

The J gene is TRBJ2-5, the V gene TRBV20-1. The CDR3 loop spans 13 amino acids. The germline CDR1 and CDR2 sequences are DFQATT and SNEGSKA (reference sequence). CDR3 loop: CSASARYQETQYF.

The V and J genes are TRBV30 and TRBJ2-1. This CDR3 contains 14 residues. The germline CDR1 and CDR2 sequences are GTSNPN and SVGIG (reference sequence). The chain's CDR3 is CAWVLPEYYNEQFF.

The chain employs TRBV29-1 and TRBJ2-1. Germline-derived CDR1 and CDR2 are SQVTM and ANQGSEA. CDR3 length: 11 amino acids. The chain's CDR3 is CSVPWRNEKFF.

The J gene is TRBJ2-7, the V gene TRBV28; TCRdb returns TRBD1, unconfirmable since there is no DNA. The CDR3 loop spans 14 amino acids. Germline V CDR1 and CDR2: MDHEN, SYDVKM. The CDR3 sequence: CASTLFGTGMEQYF.

The V and J genes are TRBV29-1 and TRBJ2-3. Germline V gene lookup returns CDR1 SQVTM and CDR2 ANQGSEA. This CDR3 comprises 14 residues. The CDR3 is CSVHWGLPTDTQYF.

The chain joins TRBV12-3 or TRBV12-4 to TRBJ2-1. CDR3 length: 15 residues. This CDR3 reads CASSLEGSSYNEQFF.

The V and J genes are TRBV7-9 and TRBJ2-1; there is no DNA to check the TCRdb D call of TRBD2. This CDR3 is built from 12 residues. Germline lookup yields CDR1 SEHNR and CDR2 FQNEAQ (reference sequence). The CDR3 region is CASSAGSNEQFF.

The V gene is TRBV9, the J gene TRBJ2-7. Germline V lookup: CDR1 SGDLS, CDR2 YYNGEE. CDR3 length: 12 residues. The CDR3: CASGGDYYEQYF.

This rearrangement joins TRBV5-1 to TRBJ2-7. There are 15 residues in the CDR3. Germline V lookup: CDR1 SGHRS, CDR2 YFSETQ. The CDR3 region is CASSFDQGRDYEQYF.

The chain employs TRBV7-9 and TRBJ1-4. Per the germline V gene, CDR1 is SEHNR and CDR2 is FQNEAQ (reference sequence). The CDR3 spans 15 residues. CDR3 loop: CASSLGRLSNEKLFF.

The gene calls are TRBV12-3 or TRBV12-4 and TRBJ2-2; there is no DNA to check the TCRdb D call of TRBD2. This CDR3 has 16 amino acids. Here the CDR3 reads CASRGSGRGPSGELFF.

The V and J genes are TRBV9 and TRBJ1-1; TCRdb names TRBD1, which stays unverified in the absence of DNA. CDR1 SGDLS and CDR2 YYNGEE come from the germline V gene. The CDR3 runs 13 residues. The CDR3: CASSAGQHTEAFF.

V is TRBV15 and J is TRBJ2-5; the TCRdb call, TRBD1, lacks DNA for checking. Germline V CDR1 and CDR2: LNHNV, YYDKDF (reference sequence). This CDR3 is 15 amino acids long. The CDR3 spells CATSTQDDRRETQYF.

CDR3 residues: CAISEEQGARDTEAFF. The chain is built from TRBV10-3 and TRBJ1-1; the D gene TCRdb calls, TRBD1, cannot be checked with no DNA. This CDR3 is built from 16 residues. In germline, CDR1 is ENHRY, CDR2 SYGVKD.

The V gene is TRBV29-1, the J gene TRBJ2-5; TCRdb gives TRBD1 as the D gene, but with no DNA this cannot be confirmed. CDR3 length equals 13 residues. Germline values: CDR1 SQVTM, CDR2 ANQGSEA. This CDR3 reads CSVEASLQETQYF.

The CDR3 reads CASSQGTARTGDEQFF. The chain recombines TRBV4-3 with TRBJ2-1; the TCRdb call, TRBD1, lacks DNA for checking. From germline, CDR1 is LGHNA and CDR2 YSLEER. CDR3 length: 16 amino acids.